This entry lists 26 T cell receptor beta chains sequenced from one sample in a study of blood T cell repertoires in COVID-19. Repertoires were generated with immunoSEQ multiplex PCR, while TCRdb's copy carries only in-frame clones and drops some. The data contain about 480,000 clones, roughly 90% of them seen just once; the ten biggest clones take up less than 2%. The sample comprised PBMCs or T cells enriched from blood (not recorded which). These receptors came from a middle-aged woman who had recovered from COVID-19.

The chain carries TRBV9 and TRBJ1-2; D possibly corresponds to TRBD1 (5 bases). CDR1 and CDR2 (germline): SGDLS, YYNGEE. The length of the CDR3 is 14 residues. V lost 0 bases to trimming and J lost 5 bases, with 11 bases between them. The CDR3 loop reads CASSVEGKGYGYTF. CDR3 DNA: TGTGCCAGCAGCGTAGAGGGAAAGGGGTATGGCTACACCTTC.

The chain carries TRBV4-2 and TRBJ1-1; D is uncertain. Germline CDR1 is LGHNA and CDR2 is YNFKEQ. V was cut by 0 bases and J by 0 bases, with 11 bases left in between. There are 16 residues in the CDR3. The CDR3 coding sequence is TGTGCCAGCAGCCAAGAACCGACTAGCATGAACACTGAAGCTTTCTTT. Translated, it gives CASSQEPTSMNTEAFF.

The rearrangement uses TRBV18 and TRBJ2-7, with 11 bases lining up with TRBD1. Germline V CDR1 and CDR2: KGHSH, LQKENI. The CDR3 is 15 amino acids. J lost 6 bases, V lost 2 bases, and 6 bases had no gene match. The chain's CDR3 is CASSPILGQGGEQYF. The CDR3 DNA follows: TGTGCCAGCTCACCAATCTTGGGACAGGGGGGCGAGCAGTACTTC.

The chain couples TRBV7-9 to TRBJ2-7, with 11 bases fitting TRBD2. Germline trimming cut 5 bases from V and 5 bases from J; bases unmatched to any gene: 8. Germline V lookup: CDR1 SEHNR, CDR2 FQNEAQ (reference sequence). The CDR3 runs 15 residues. The CDR3 region has the DNA TGTGCCAGCAGCACTACTAGCGGGAGACGCGACGAGCAGTACTTC. The encoded protein is CASSTTSGRRDEQYF.

The chain recombines TRBV10-3 with TRBJ1-2; TRBD1 matches at 7 bases. Germline trimming cut 4 bases from V and 7 bases from J; bases unmatched to any gene: 3. From germline, CDR1 is ENHRY and CDR2 SYGVKD. The CDR3 runs to 12 residues. Here the CDR3 reads CAISGDSPGYTF. For the CDR3, the DNA is TGTGCCATCAGTGGGGACAGTCCTGGCTACACCTTC.

This clone was observed a single time. The chain has TRBV30 and TRBJ1-2; D is ambiguous. The V gene lost 2 bases and the J gene lost 8 bases, with 21 bases spanning the gap. CDR1 is GTSNPN and CDR2 is SVGIG in the germline V gene (reference sequence). The CDR3 contains 15 residues. Here the CDR3 DNA reads TGTGCCTGGAGTCCAGCCCGACCGAGTGCGGGAGGCTACACCTTC. Amino acids: CAWSPARPSAGGYTF.

The gene calls are TRBV18 and TRBJ1-3; 7 bases line up with TRBD1. Germline CDR1 KGHSH, CDR2 LQKENI. The CDR3 is made up of 18 amino acids. V lost 6 bases to trimming and J lost 7 bases; unmatched junction nucleotides: 21. This CDR3 reads CASSWTGTEGRDRNTIYF. As DNA, the CDR3 is TGTGCCAGCTCCTGGACCGGGACAGAGGGCCGCGATCGGAACACCATATATTTT.

The chain is built from TRBV7-9 and TRBJ1-1; no clear D gene. CDR1 is SEHNR, CDR2 FQNEAQ, per germline (reference sequence). CDR3 size: 11 residues. Between the trimmed V and J ends, which lost 3 bases and 7 bases, there was a span of 6 bases. In DNA form, the CDR3 reads TGTGCCAGCAGCTTGGACTTTGAAGCTTTCTTT. The encoded protein is CASSLDFEAFF.

The rearrangement uses TRBV6-4 and TRBJ2-3; TRBD1 is a possible D gene (5 bases). The CDR3 has 15 amino acids. V dropped 3 bases and J dropped 1 base, with 11 bases sitting between them. Germline-derived CDR1 and CDR2 are MRHNA and SNTAGT. CDR3 region: CASSDGAGRTDTQYF. In DNA, the CDR3 is TGTGCCAGCAGTGATGGAGCAGGGCGCACAGATACGCAGTATTTT.

The genes are TRBV5-4 and TRBJ1-5; a possible D gene is TRBD1 (6 bases). With 0 bases removed from V and 4 bases from J, the gap between germline ends came to 11 bases. The CDR3 runs to 15 residues. Germline CDR1 reads SGHNT; CDR2 reads YYREEE (reference sequence). CDR3 nucleotide sequence: TGTGCCAGCAGCTTGGATGGGGGCGGAAATCAGCCCCAGCATTTT. Protein: CASSLDGGGNQPQHF. The full variable domain, completed using reference TRBV5-4 and TRBJ1-5, is ETGVTQSPTHLIKTRGQQVTLRCSSQSGHNTVSWYQQALGQGPQFIFQYYREEENGRGNFPPRFSGLQFPNYSSELNVNALELDDSALYLCASSLDGGGNQPQHFGDGTRLSIL.

This chain joins TRBV28 and TRBJ1-4; 8 bases map to TRBD1. Germline trimming cut 5 bases from V and 0 bases from J; bases unmatched to any gene: 8. Germline V CDR1 and CDR2: MDHEN, SYDVKM. There are 17 residues in the CDR3. The DNA for the CDR3 is TGTGCCAGCAGTACCCGGACAGGGATCCCAACTAATGAAAAACTGTTTTTT. Residues: CASSTRTGIPTNEKLFF. The variable domain in full, completed from reference TRBV28 and TRBJ1-4, reads DVKVTQSSRYLVKRTGEKVFLECVQDMDHENMFWYRQDPGLGLRLIYFSYDVKMKEKGDIPEGYSVSREKKERFSLILESASTNQTSMYLCASSTRTGIPTNEKLFFGSGTQLSVL.

The V call is TRBV7-2, the J call TRBJ1-5, with D maybe TRBD1 (5 bases). The CDR3 runs to 13 residues. CDR1 and CDR2 (germline): SGHTA, FQGNSA. V lost 3 bases and J 5 bases, leaving 8 bases between the germline ends. DNA for the CDR3: TGTGCCAGCAGCTTCTCGGGGGATCAGCCCCAGCATTTT. This codes for CASSFSGDQPQHF.

The V and J genes are TRBV19 and TRBJ1-2, with D hard to call. Trimming took 4 bases from V and 2 from J, leaving 8 bases between them. CDR1 LNHDA and CDR2 SQIVND come from the germline V gene (reference sequence). The CDR3 consists of 13 residues. In DNA form, the CDR3 reads TGTGCCAGTAGTAATACGGGGAACTATGGCTACACCTTC. Amino acid sequence: CASSNTGNYGYTF. The entire variable domain, with the rest obtained from reference TRBV19 and TRBJ1-2, is as follows: DGGITQSPKYLFRKEGQNVTLSCEQNLNHDAMYWYRQDPGQGLRLIYYSQIVNDFQKGDIAEGYSVSREKKESFPLTVTSAQKNPTAFYLCASSNTGNYGYTFGSGTRLTVV.

The chain uses TRBV2 and TRBJ2-2; 8 bases are a match to TRBD1. Germline-derived CDR1 and CDR2 are SNHLY and FYNNEI. The CDR3 spans 18 residues. V was clipped by 6 bases and J by 5 bases; unmatched bases: 17. The CDR3 is CASSDWGQDIDGTGELFF. CDR3 nucleotides: TGTGCCAGCAGCGACTGGGGACAGGATATAGATGGGACCGGGGAGCTGTTTTTT. The full variable domain, its missing parts supplied by reference TRBV2 and TRBJ2-2, is EPEVTQTPSHQVTQMGQEVILRCVPISNHLYFYWYRQILGQKVEFLVSFYNNEISEKSEIFDDQFSVERPDGSNFTLKIRSTKLEDSAMYFCASSDWGQDIDGTGELFFGEGSRLTVL.

CDR3 in amino acids: CASSLVGSGQETQYF. CDR3 DNA: TGTGCCAGCAGCTTGGTCGGTAGCGGGCAAGAGACCCAGTACTTC. The J gene is TRBJ2-5, the V gene TRBV5-4; TRBD2 matches at 7 bases. This CDR3 region has 15 residues. Looked up from germline, CDR1 is SGHNT and CDR2 is YYREEE (reference sequence). The V segment lost 0 bases and the J segment 2 bases; nucleotides outside the gene matches: 4.

The genes are TRBV6-2 or TRBV6-3 and TRBJ2-7; the D gene is possibly TRBD2 (6 bases). Germline CDR1 reads MNHEY; CDR2 reads SVGEGT. The CDR3 has 14 amino acids. Trimming took off 5 bases at V and 1 base at J, with 12 bases between the two ends. The chain's CDR3 is CASSRGTQSYEQYF. In nucleotides, the CDR3 is TGTGCCAGCAGTCGCGGGACGCAATCCTACGAGCAGTACTTC.

V is TRBV10-3 and J is TRBJ2-3; 8 bases align to TRBD2. The CDR3 runs 16 residues. The ends lost 2 bases at V and 1 base at J; junction bases unmatched: 5. CDR1 is ENHRY and CDR2 is SYGVKD in the germline V gene. The CDR3 nucleotides read TGTGCCATCAGTGAGGACCCTAGCGGGCGCACAGATACGCAGTATTTT. Its protein is CAISEDPSGRTDTQYF.

V usage is TRBV5-1 and J usage is TRBJ1-2; weak D call: TRBD1 (5 bases). Trimming stripped 0 bases from V and 2 bases from J, with 8 bases between. CDR1 SGHRS and CDR2 YFSETQ come from the germline V gene. The CDR3 is made up of 14 amino acids. The CDR3 DNA reads as TGCGCCAGCAGCTTGGACAGGAGAAACTATGGCTACACCTTC. This encodes CASSLDRRNYGYTF.

The gene calls are TRBV7-2 and TRBJ2-3; tentatively, D is TRBD2 (6 bases). This CDR3 has 15 amino acids. Germline loops: CDR1 SGHTA, CDR2 FQGNSA. V lost 1 base, J lost 2 bases, and 10 bases lay in between. CDR3 sequence (DNA): TGTGCCAGCAGCTTAGGACTAGACTTCACAGATACGCAGTATTTT. Translated, it gives CASSLGLDFTDTQYF.

The V call is TRBV27, the J call TRBJ1-1; perhaps TRBD1 as D (5 bases). Germline V gives CDR1 MNHEY, CDR2 SMNVEV (reference sequence). V dropped 4 bases and J dropped 0 bases, with 15 bases sitting between them. The CDR3 loop spans 16 amino acids. The CDR3 loop reads CASSWGVGGVNTEAFF. The CDR3 nucleotides read TGTGCCAGCAGTTGGGGGGTCGGGGGGGTGAACACTGAAGCTTTCTTT.

This chain joins TRBV25-1 and TRBJ2-7; TRBD1 agrees at 8 bases. This CDR3 region has 16 residues. Looked up from germline, CDR1 is MGHDK and CDR2 is SYGVNS. Losses at the gene ends were 2 bases for V and 2 bases for J; bases not matched to a gene: 8. In DNA, the CDR3 is TGTGCCAGCAGTGAACGGCTGACAGGGGCTACCTACGAGCAGTACTTC. Encoded protein: CASSERLTGATYEQYF.

This chain connects TRBV5-8 to TRBJ2-7; 10 bases are shared with TRBD1. CDR1 and CDR2 from the germline V gene are SGHTS and YDEGEE. The CDR3 sequence is 15 residues long. J was trimmed by 4 bases and V by 0 bases; bases with no gene match: 4. The CDR3 sequence is CASSLGQGAVYEQYF. The DNA for the CDR3 is TGTGCCAGCAGCTTGGGACAGGGGGCGGTATACGAGCAGTACTTC.

This chain joins TRBV18 and TRBJ1-1; weak D call: TRBD1 (6 bases). From germline, CDR1 is KGHSH and CDR2 LQKENI. V was pared by 3 bases and J by 7 bases, with 15 bases between. This CDR3 contains 14 residues. The CDR3 DNA reads TGTGCCAGCTCACCCATGTCAGGGGCTTATGAAGCTTTCTTT. Amino acids: CASSPMSGAYEAFF.

The chain couples TRBV7-6 to TRBJ2-6; D possibly corresponds to TRBD1 (6 bases). CDR1 and CDR2 from the germline V gene are SGHVS and FNYEAQ. The CDR3 is 16 residues long. V lost 6 bases, J lost 4 bases, and 16 bases lay in between. CDR3 region: CASSQNRRGGANVLTF. Written as DNA, the CDR3 is TGTGCCAGCAGTCAGAACCGAAGGGGGGGGGCCAACGTCCTGACTTTC.

The chain is built from TRBV4-3 and TRBJ2-7; TRBD1 agrees at 11 bases. This CDR3 has 16 residues. Trimming took 0 bases from V and 2 from J; bases not matched to a gene: 3. Germline V gives CDR1 LGHNA, CDR2 YSLEER. CDR3 loop: CASSQDGGQGAYEQYF. The CDR3 bases are TGCGCCAGCAGCCAAGATGGGGGACAGGGGGCCTACGAGCAGTACTTC.

V is TRBV11-2 and J is TRBJ1-2, with 9 nucleotides matching TRBD1. This CDR3 region has 13 residues. Trimming cost V 3 bases and J 6 bases; bases outside gene matches: 2. Looked up from germline, CDR1 is SGHAT and CDR2 is FQNNGV. CDR3 sequence (DNA): TGTGCCAGCAGCTTCGGACAGGGGAATGGCTACACCTTC. Translated: CASSFGQGNGYTF.